These T cell receptor beta chains were read from a single sample in a study of cytomegalovirus exposure and HLA in healthy donors. The method was immunoSEQ multiplex PCR; TCRdb's version includes in-frame clones alone and lacks a portion of them. Here the sample spans approximately 97,000 clones, approximately 94% being singletons. The sequenced sample consisted of PBMCs. All receptors come from a woman in her twenties or thirties in good health and CMV-seropositive. CDR3s include the opening cysteine and the closing phenylalanine or tryptophan. The D gene is left open where the match is weak. Size is stated for part of the rows, as once, few or many counts, or as a class when the clone is expanded.

j_gene,abundance,d_gene,v_gene,CDR3nt,CDR3aa
TRBJ2-1,-,TRBD2,TRBV27,TGTGCCAGCAGTTTATCGGGACTAGCGGGAGTCATGGATGAGCAGTTCTTC,CASSLSGLAGVMDEQFF
TRBJ2-3,-,-,TRBV5-4,TGTGCCAGCAGCCCCCTACCCAACCCGGGAGCCGATACGCAGTATTTT,CASSPLPNPGADTQYF
TRBJ1-2,-,TRBD1,TRBV9,TGTGCCAGCAGCATAGACCCGGGACAGGCGGGCTACACCTTC,CASSIDPGQAGYTF
TRBJ1-2,-,TRBD1,TRBV5-1,TGCGCCAGCAGCTCGGGACAGGGTCATGGCTACACCTTC,CASSSGQGHGYTF
TRBJ1-2,-,-,TRBV21-1,TGTGCCAGCAGCAAATTTGGAGGGGGCTTACTTAACTATGGCTACACCTTC,CASSKFGGGLLNYGYTF
TRBJ1-2,-,-,TRBV19,TGTGCCAGTAGCCCCCTGCTAGGTGAAACTAACTATGGCTACACCTTC,CASSPLLGETNYGYTF
TRBJ1-1,few,TRBD1,TRBV5-6,TGTGCCAGCACCCCGGGACAGGGGGGTACTGAAGCTTTCTTT,CASTPGQGGTEAFF
TRBJ2-1,-,TRBD2,TRBV4-1,TGCGCCAGCAGCCAAGAGAGGGGACTAGCAAATTACAATGAGCAGTTCTTC,CASSQERGLANYNEQFF
TRBJ2-2,few,TRBD2,TRBV5-4,TGTGCCAGCAGCATGGATCCGGGACTAGCGGGAGTCGGGGAGCTGTTTTTT,CASSMDPGLAGVGELFF
TRBJ2-2,-,TRBD2,TRBV7-9,TGTGCCAGCAGCTTAGCGGGACTAGCGGGAAACACCGGGGAGCTGTTTTTT,CASSLAGLAGNTGELFF
TRBJ1-2,once,-,TRBV15,TGTGCCACCAGCAGAGGGGCAAACTATGGCTACACCTTC,CATSRGANYGYTF
TRBJ2-5,-,-,TRBV15,TGTGCCACCAGCAGAGATCCGACTTTCCAAGAGACCCAGTACTTC,CATSRDPTFQETQYF
TRBJ1-1,-,-,TRBV6-5,TGTGCCAGCAGTTACTCGACTGCAAGTGAAGCTTTCTTT,CASSYSTASEAFF
TRBJ2-2,-,TRBD1,TRBV9,TGTGCCAGCAGCCCCCAAACAGGGGGCGGCACCGGGGAGCTGTTTTTT,CASSPQTGGGTGELFF
TRBJ2-7,-,-,TRBV2,TGTGCCACTACGTCTGGACAGTTATTCTACGAGCAGTACTTC,CATTSGQLFYEQYF
TRBJ1-3,-,TRBD1,TRBV11-2,TGTGCCAGCAGCTTAAGGGGACAGGGGGCTGGAAACACCATATATTTT,CASSLRGQGAGNTIYF
TRBJ2-5,-,TRBD2,TRBV13,TGTGCCAGCAGCTCCCAGACTAGCGGGAATCGTTATCAGACCCAGTACTTC,CASSSQTSGNRYQTQYF